Listed below are T cell receptor beta chains from one sample, sequenced in a study of T cell responses to AZD1222 COVID-19 vaccine. Profiling relied on immunoSEQ multiplex PCR, and the TCRdb table lists in-frame clones only, not all of them. Here the sample spans 150,000 to 180,000 clones, more than 75% being singletons. The sequenced sample was peripheral blood, obtained on day 0 of AZD1222 vaccination. The receptor set was obtained from an adult in good health. Each CDR3 is given with its conserved first and last residue. A D gene is named only where the DNA matches it firmly. Expanded clones get a size class; other rows say once, few or many, or leave the size out.

TRBJ2-1 | . | . | TRBV10-1 | TGCGCCAGCCCAGTAGCTGGGCAGTTCTTC | CASPVAGQFF
TRBJ1-2 | . | . | TRBV30 | TGTGCCTGGAAAAATGGTGGCTACACCTTC | CAWKNGGYTF
TRBJ2-7 | . | few | TRBV28 | TGTGCCAGCAGTCCACAGGGCTTCTCCTACGAGCAGTACTTC | CASSPQGFSYEQYF
TRBJ1-1 | . | . | TRBV6-5 | TGTGCCAGCAGTTACGTCAGGGCATCGTCTGAAGCTTTCTTT | CASSYVRASSEAFF
TRBJ2-5 | . | . | TRBV2 | TGTGCCAGCAGTGGCCCCCCTGGGCCGGAGACCCAGTACTTC | CASSGPPGPETQYF
TRBJ2-2 | . | . | TRBV30 | TGTGCCTGGAGTGACTTACACACCGGGGAGCTGTTTTTT | CAWSDLHTGELFF
TRBJ1-1 | . | . | TRBV5-1 | TGCGCCAGCAGCTACCCCTCAGACAGGTCTAACACTGAAGCTTTCTTT | CASSYPSDRSNTEAFF
TRBJ2-1 | . | . | TRBV6-5 | TGTGCCAACGCCCGCTCCCTTATCGGCGACAATGAGCAGTTCTTC | CANARSLIGDNEQFF
TRBJ2-5 | TRBD2 | . | TRBV10-3 | TGTGCCATCAGTGAGCTGAGCGGGGGCATCCAAGAGACCCAGTACTTC | CAISELSGGIQETQYF
TRBJ1-6 | . | . | TRBV30 | TGTGCCTGGAGTGTAGACCTTCGGAATTCACCCCTCCACTTT | CAWSVDLRNSPLHF
TRBJ2-1 | . | . | TRBV24-1 | TGTGCCACCAGTGATTTTGGGGACCAAAAAGATGATGAGCAGTTCTTC | CATSDFGDQKDDEQFF
TRBJ1-1 | TRBD1 | . | TRBV28 | TGTGCCAGCAGCCGGGACAGGGGACAAAAAGCTTTCTTT | CASSRDRGQKAFF
TRBJ1-2 | . | once | TRBV30 | TGTGCCTGGAGTGTTTTATTGGGCTACACCTTC | CAWSVLLGYTF
TRBJ1-1 | . | . | TRBV3-1/TRBV3-2 | TGTGCCACCAAAGGGAGGGGGATGGATGAAGCTTTCTTT | CATKGRGMDEAFF
TRBJ1-2 | . | . | TRBV6-1 | TGTGCCAGCAGTGAATCGAGAAGCTGGGGCTACACCTTC | CASSESRSWGYTF
TRBJ1-3 | . | once | TRBV19 | TGTGCCAGTAGTCTCTTCTCTGGAAACACCATATATTTT | CASSLFSGNTIYF
TRBJ2-1 | . | . | TRBV5-4 | TGTGCCAGCAGCTCCGTCCACAACAATGAGCAGTTCTTC | CASSSVHNNEQFF
TRBJ1-5 | . | . | TRBV25-1 | TGTGCCAGCAGTGAACCAGGGGAACTTCAGCCCCAGCATTTT | CASSEPGELQPQHF
TRBJ2-7 | . | . | TRBV18 | TGTGCCAGCTCACCACTAGGGGCAGGGAACAGCGAGCAGTACTTC | CASSPLGAGNSEQYF
TRBJ2-6 | . | . | TRBV30 | TGTGCCTGGGGGACGATCTCTGGGGCCAACGTCCTGACTTTC | CAWGTISGANVLTF
TRBJ2-7 | . | . | TRBV12-3/TRBV12-4 | TGTGCCAGCAGTTTGTTCGGTTCCGAGCAGTACTTC | CASSLFGSEQYF
TRBJ1-6 | TRBD1 | . | TRBV11-2 | TGTGCCAGCAGCTTCCGGGACAGGACCTATAATTCACCCCTCCACTTT | CASSFRDRTYNSPLHF
TRBJ2-5 | . | . | TRBV7-2 | TGTGCCAGCAGCTTGACTATCCAAGAGACCCAGTACTTC | CASSLTIQETQYF
TRBJ1-2 | . | . | TRBV19 | TGTGCCAGTAAGGACGGAGCTAACTATGGCTACACCTTC | CASKDGANYGYTF
TRBJ1-1 | . | . | TRBV6-2/TRBV6-3 | TGTGCCAGCAGTTACTCGATCGGGACTGAAGCTTTCTTT | CASSYSIGTEAFF
TRBJ2-6 | . | . | TRBV19 | TGTGCCAGTAGTATAGTAGGGGGGCGTGGGGCCAACGTCCTGACTTTC | CASSIVGGRGANVLTF
TRBJ2-5 | . | once | TRBV18 | TGTGCCAGCTCACCAATTTCCCTGGGGGGCCAAGAGACCCAGTACTTC | CASSPISLGGQETQYF
TRBJ1-2 | . | . | TRBV5-6 | TGTGCCAGCAGCTTGGTGGGCAGGCCTTGGGAGGACACCTTC | CASSLVGRPWEDTF
TRBJ2-5 | . | . | TRBV7-7 | TGTGCTAGCAGCTTAGCTATAGGGTCTGAAGAGACCCAGTACTTC | CASSLAIGSEETQYF
TRBJ1-4 | . | . | TRBV18 | TGTGCCAGCTCACCCTTCGATGAAAAACTGTTTTTT | CASSPFDEKLFF
TRBJ1-2 | TRBD1 | . | TRBV27 | TGTGCCAGCAGCGCTTGGGAGGGGGACAGGGGGCGCGGTGGCTACACCTTC | CASSAWEGDRGRGGYTF
TRBJ1-1 | . | . | TRBV4-1 | TGCGCCAGCAGCCAAGATCTTGCAAACTTGAACACTGAAGCTTTCTTT | CASSQDLANLNTEAFF
TRBJ1-3 | . | . | TRBV5-1 | TGCGCCAGCAGCTCGACAGACTCTGGAAACACCATATATTTT | CASSSTDSGNTIYF
TRBJ1-1 | . | . | TRBV7-2 | TGTGCCAGCAGCCTCATTAACACTGAAGCTTTCTTT | CASSLINTEAFF
TRBJ2-7 | . | . | TRBV4-3 | TGCGCCAGCAGCCAAGCACCCCCGGGGACCTACGAGCAGTACTTC | CASSQAPPGTYEQYF
TRBJ1-1 | TRBD1 | . | TRBV11-3 | TGTGCCAGCAGCCCCCGGGACAGGGGGAAGAACACTGAAGCTTTCTTT | CASSPRDRGKNTEAFF
TRBJ2-1 | TRBD2 | . | TRBV7-9 | TGTGCCAGCAGCTTCCCTAGCGGGAGAAATGAGCAGTTCTTC | CASSFPSGRNEQFF
TRBJ1-4 | TRBD1 | . | TRBV6-2/TRBV6-3 | TGTGCCAGCAGCTCCCCGCCGGGACAGGGGGCTCCTTCGACTAATGAAAAACTGTTTTTT | CASSSPPGQGAPSTNEKLFF
TRBJ1-4 | . | . | TRBV5-1 | TGCGCCAGCAGCCTCCTAACCGCTAATGAAAAACTGTTTTTT | CASSLLTANEKLFF
TRBJ2-1 | . | . | TRBV5-4 | TGTGCCAGCAGCTTGGGGAGGACTGAGCAGTTCTTC | CASSLGRTEQFF
TRBJ1-2 | TRBD1 | . | TRBV9 | TGTGCCAGCAGCGGCCTGGGACAGTTCTATGGCTACACCTTC | CASSGLGQFYGYTF
TRBJ1-5 | . | many | TRBV6-2/TRBV6-3 | TGTGCCAGCAGCGACCTCCAGGGGAACAATCAGCCCCAGCATTTT | CASSDLQGNNQPQHF
TRBJ1-2 | TRBD1 | . | TRBV3-1/TRBV3-2 | TGTGCCAGCAGCCCGCAAATACAGGGGGGCTATGGCTACACCTTC | CASSPQIQGGYGYTF